This is a list of T cell receptor beta chains from one sample in a study of blood T cells in healthy people across ages. TCRdb reprocessed the 5' RACE reads with MiXCR, giving one entry per CDR3 protein. The data hold 800,000 or so distinct CDR3 sequences, with roughly 25% observed a single time. These data were also reused for a study on T cells of mothers and their children.

Sequencing was done on a sample of blood. These receptors all stem from a boy under 18 in good health. CDR3s include the opening cysteine and the closing phenylalanine or tryptophan.

cdr3_aa v_call
CSARDPGKSSYEQYF TRBV20-1
CASSQDLLGPNNEQFF TRBV4-3
CASSYWVGGYNSPLHF TRBV6-5
CSVEVQGNSYEQYF TRBV29-1
CASSYSGQTYGYTF TRBV6-6
CASRETGTDTQYF TRBV12-3/TRBV12-4
CASSPGVERFTDTQYF TRBV7-2
CASSPGRSEGIQYF TRBV7-2
CASSSRDLPYNEQFF TRBV28
CASSARATSGRGNEQFF TRBV7-2
CSARGRTGKNYEQYF TRBV20-1
CSARVPLPGQRIHTF TRBV20-1
CSARDLVGLEQFF TRBV20-1
CASRKQGWSYNEQFF TRBV28
CASSQHDNRGNEKLFF TRBV3-1
CSARGRDSAQETQYF TRBV20-1
CASSKEHSGGVGETQYF TRBV21-1
CASSWGLAGDEQYF TRBV7-2
CASSTAAGGPKETQYF TRBV5-1
CASSPGIGYDNEQFF TRBV7-3
CASSLTSAETQYF TRBV11-1
CASSLRDRLRANYGYTF TRBV5-6
CASSQAGQNLFNEQFF TRBV4-3
CASSAPGRGGFGELFF TRBV27
CASSFSVGGYEQYF TRBV28
CASSPPRGDGADTQYF TRBV7-9
CASSPGPGASSGANVLTF TRBV4-3
CASSRPGTGVIEQYF TRBV14
CASSPPLRNEQYF TRBV23-1
CSAREKGAYNEKLFF TRBV20-1
CASSEGRTGREKLFF TRBV2
CASSSSTGETQYF TRBV5-1
CASSGRFNKFDEQFF TRBV6-5
CSASDLAGVSGNEQFF TRBV20-1
CSVESTTSTDTQYF TRBV29-1
CSARSGDYNEQFF TRBV20-1
CASNRGRGRNEQFF TRBV2
CASRGYKTGVNEQFF TRBV6-5
CASSPGLGRSGANVLTF TRBV27
CATSDLYGSETQYF TRBV24-1